This T cell receptor beta chain was sequenced during a study of Tregs in tolerant kidney transplant recipients. The germline V and J ends were trimmed by 1 base and 6 bases, with 21 bases remaining between them. The CDR3 has 18 amino acids. Germline-derived CDR1 and CDR2 are SGHTA and FQGNSA. CD4+CD25+CD127- Tregs, CD4+CD25- non-Tregs, CD4 and CD8 cells were sorted. Produced via immunoSEQ multiplex PCR; TCRdb's table is partial and in-frame only. This table has 60,000 to 95,000 clones, roughly 98% appearing once. This clone is a singleton in its sample. Sequences were derived from CD4+ T cells from blood, sampled before the transplant. This clonotype was obtained from a human donor who received a combined kidney and bone marrow transplant. The V gene is TRBV7-2, the J gene TRBJ2-2, with D possibly being TRBD2 (5 bases). CDR3 sequence: CASSLEVSGLFSAGELFF. CDR3 nucleotides: TGTGCCAGCAGCTTAGAAGTATCGGGTTTGTTTAGCGCCGGGGAGCTGTTTTTT.